What follows describes a single T cell receptor (beta chain). The assay was immunoSEQ multiplex PCR, and TCRdb's table has in-frame clones only and misses some. The profile covers fewer than 250,000 clones, with roughly 87% appearing a single time and approximately 10% taken by the ten largest. The germline gives CDR1 SGHKS, CDR2 YYEKEE (reference sequence). This CDR3 is 14 amino acids long. With V trimmed by 1 base and J by 3 bases, 3 bases remained unmatched. These data belong to a study of blood T cell repertoires in COVID-19. Overall study context: T cells, B-cell-depleted T cells, or PBMCs provided the cDNA or gDNA that served as material.

Donors were grouped by their self-reported clinical history. The source of this sequence is a man in his thirties or forties who had recovered from COVID-19. Sequencing was performed on PBMCs or T cells enriched from blood (not recorded which). The chain uses TRBV5-5 and TRBJ2-5; 7 bases are a match to TRBD2. The DNA for the CDR3 is TGTGCCAGCAGCTTGCTGGCGGGGGAAGAGACCCAGTACTTC. Its protein is CASSLLAGEETQYF.